A single T cell receptor (beta chain) is shown here with its context. The sample comes from a study of blood T cell repertoires in COVID-19. V dropped 0 bases and J dropped 9; count of bases not matched to a gene: 9. Germline values: CDR1 SGDLS, CDR2 YYNGEE. This CDR3 region has 17 residues. Clones were read by immunoSEQ multiplex PCR, and TCRdb kept only the in-frame ones, dropping some. The table has roughly 250,000 clones, approximately 90% seen once. The sequenced material came from peripheral blood. The receptor was isolated from a woman between 40 and 50 years old who had recovered from COVID-19. The rearrangement uses TRBV9 and TRBJ2-1, with 13 bases lining up with TRBD2. The CDR3 DNA is TGTGCCAGCAGCGTAGTAGCCGGGACTAGCGGGATTAGTGAGCAGTTCTTC. This codes for CASSVVAGTSGISEQFF.